This T cell receptor beta chain came from a study of control samples from healthy donors and cancer patients (dated by TCRdb to the early 2020s). Library method: the immunoSEQ multiplex PCR assay. Imported from immuneACCESS, the table was reduced by TCRdb to in-frame sequences with V and J called. These copies leave out some clones; in studies compared against another copy, an unresolved V gene accounts for under half, and the cause of the remainder is not known. Within this sample are 350,000 to 450,000 clones, with more than 80% of them counted one time only. The ten largest clones take up around 6.4% of the sample. The sample holds one count of this clone. The clone's antigen remains unknown. No base-level quality is on record; no much larger clone is a single base apart. Germline trimming amounts to 1 base on V and 0 bases on J, with 6 as the count of junction bases outside the gene matches. From the cysteine through the phenylalanine, the CDR3 covers 17 amino acids. Just CDR3 DNA is preserved here, 51 bases in frame from base 1. The germline V gene encodes CDR1 SGHNT and CDR2 YENEEA.

Source material: PBMCs. Rearrangement joined TRBV11-3 to TRBJ2-5, with TRBD2 matching 9 junction bases. The origin of this receptor is a man aged 35-49 years with head and neck cancer. The nucleotide sequence reads TGTGCCAGCAGCTTAGGGACGACTAGCGGTCACCAAGAGACCCAGTACTTC. Its translation reads: CASSLGTTSGHQETQYF.